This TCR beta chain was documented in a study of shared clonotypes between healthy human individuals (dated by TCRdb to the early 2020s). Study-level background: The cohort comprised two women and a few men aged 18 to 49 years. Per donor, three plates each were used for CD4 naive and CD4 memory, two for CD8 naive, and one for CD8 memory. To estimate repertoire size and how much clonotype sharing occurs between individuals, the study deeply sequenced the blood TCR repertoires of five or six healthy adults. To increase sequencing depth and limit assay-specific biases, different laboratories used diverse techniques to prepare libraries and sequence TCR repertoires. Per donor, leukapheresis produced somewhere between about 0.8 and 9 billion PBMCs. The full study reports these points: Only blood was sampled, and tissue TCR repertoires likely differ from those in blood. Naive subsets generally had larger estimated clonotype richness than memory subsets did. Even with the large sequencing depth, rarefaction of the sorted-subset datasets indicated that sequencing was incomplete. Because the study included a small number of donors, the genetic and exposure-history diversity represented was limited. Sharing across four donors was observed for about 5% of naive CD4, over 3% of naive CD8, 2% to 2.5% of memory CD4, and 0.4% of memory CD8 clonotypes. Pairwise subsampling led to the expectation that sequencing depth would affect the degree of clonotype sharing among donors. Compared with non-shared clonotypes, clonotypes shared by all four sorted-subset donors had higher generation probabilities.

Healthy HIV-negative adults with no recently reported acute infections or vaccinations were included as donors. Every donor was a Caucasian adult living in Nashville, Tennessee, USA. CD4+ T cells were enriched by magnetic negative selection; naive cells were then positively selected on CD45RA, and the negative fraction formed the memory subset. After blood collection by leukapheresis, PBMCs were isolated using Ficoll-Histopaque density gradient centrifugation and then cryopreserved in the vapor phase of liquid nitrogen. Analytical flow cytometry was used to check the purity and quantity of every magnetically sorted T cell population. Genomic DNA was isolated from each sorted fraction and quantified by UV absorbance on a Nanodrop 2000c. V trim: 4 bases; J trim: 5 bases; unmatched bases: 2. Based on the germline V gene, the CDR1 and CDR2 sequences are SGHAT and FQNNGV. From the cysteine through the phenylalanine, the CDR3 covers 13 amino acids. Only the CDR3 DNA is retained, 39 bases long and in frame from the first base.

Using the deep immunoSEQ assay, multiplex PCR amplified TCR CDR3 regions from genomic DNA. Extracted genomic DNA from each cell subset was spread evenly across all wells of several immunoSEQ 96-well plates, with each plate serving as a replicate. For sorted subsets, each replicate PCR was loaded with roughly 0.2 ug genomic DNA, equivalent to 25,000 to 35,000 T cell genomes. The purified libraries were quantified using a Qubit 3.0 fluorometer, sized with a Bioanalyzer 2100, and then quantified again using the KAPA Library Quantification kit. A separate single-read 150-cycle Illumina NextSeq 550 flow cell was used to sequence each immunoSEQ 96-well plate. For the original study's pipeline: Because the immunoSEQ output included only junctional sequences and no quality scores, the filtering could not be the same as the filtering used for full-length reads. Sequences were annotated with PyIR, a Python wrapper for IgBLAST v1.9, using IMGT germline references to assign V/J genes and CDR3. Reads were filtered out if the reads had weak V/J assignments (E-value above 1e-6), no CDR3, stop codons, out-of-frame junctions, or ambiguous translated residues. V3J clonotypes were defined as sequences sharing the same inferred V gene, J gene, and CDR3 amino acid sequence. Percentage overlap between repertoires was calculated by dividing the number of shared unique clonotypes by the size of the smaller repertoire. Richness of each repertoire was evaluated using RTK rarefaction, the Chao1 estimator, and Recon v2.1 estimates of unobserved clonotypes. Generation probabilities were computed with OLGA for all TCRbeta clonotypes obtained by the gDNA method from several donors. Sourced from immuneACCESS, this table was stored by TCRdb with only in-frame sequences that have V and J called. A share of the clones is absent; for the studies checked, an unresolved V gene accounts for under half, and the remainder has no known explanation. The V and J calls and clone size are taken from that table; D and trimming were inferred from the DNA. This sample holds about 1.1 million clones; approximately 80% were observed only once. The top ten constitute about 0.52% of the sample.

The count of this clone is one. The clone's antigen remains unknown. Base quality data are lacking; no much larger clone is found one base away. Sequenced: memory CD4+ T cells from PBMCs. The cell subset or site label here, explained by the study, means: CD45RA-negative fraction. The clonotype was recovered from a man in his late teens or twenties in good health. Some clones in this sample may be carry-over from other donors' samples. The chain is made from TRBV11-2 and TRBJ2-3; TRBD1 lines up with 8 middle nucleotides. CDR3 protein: CASSSTGGDTQYF. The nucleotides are TGTGCCAGCAGCTCAACAGGGGGAGATACGCAGTATTTT.